This T cell receptor (beta chain) was found in a study of T cell responses to AZD1222 COVID-19 vaccine. Notes on the study in general: Repertoire collection took place solely once the T cell response had peaked. It was only a handful of AZD1222 recipients who were seropositive at baseline. Clonal diversity was possibly underestimated, and white British individuals and females predominated among donors.

Concerning this clone: The antigen is undetermined.

The data were produced by immunoSEQ multiplex PCR, yet TCRdb's version contains in-frame clones alone and is incomplete. The sample consists of more than 95,000 clones, about nine tenths of them appearing once. Losses at the gene ends were 4 bases for V and 4 bases for J; bases not matched to a gene: 9. In germline, CDR1 is SGHTA, CDR2 FQGNSA. This CDR3 is built from 17 residues. The rearrangement uses TRBV7-2 and TRBJ2-1; the match to TRBD2 covers 11 bases. The source was peripheral blood, collected on day 0 of AZD1222 vaccination. This clonotype originated in an adult in good health. CDR3 DNA sequence: TGTGCCAGCAGCTCCGTAGCGGGAGGGTCCAGATACAATGAGCAGTTCTTC. Its protein product is CASSSVAGGSRYNEQFF.